This TCR beta chain originates from a study of tumor-infiltrating lymphocytes in oesophageal squamous cell carcinoma. Using its own MiXCR run on the PCR reads, TCRdb lists one record per CDR3 protein. The sample holds about 11,000 distinct CDR3 sequences, around 53% seen once. By sample share, this clonotype is large. The CDR3 is 15 amino acids. The germline V and J ends were trimmed by 6 bases and 5 bases, with 19 bases remaining between them. From germline, CDR1 is SGHVS and CDR2 FQNEAQ. Sequences were obtained from esophageal tumor tissue. The receptor was derived from a female donor with esophageal squamous cell carcinoma. This rearrangement joins TRBV7-8 to TRBJ2-5, with D tentatively TRBD2 (5 bases). CDR3: CASRKTRDYYETQYF. In nucleotides, the CDR3 is TGTGCCAGCAGGAAAACTCGAGACTATTATGAGACCCAGTACTTC.